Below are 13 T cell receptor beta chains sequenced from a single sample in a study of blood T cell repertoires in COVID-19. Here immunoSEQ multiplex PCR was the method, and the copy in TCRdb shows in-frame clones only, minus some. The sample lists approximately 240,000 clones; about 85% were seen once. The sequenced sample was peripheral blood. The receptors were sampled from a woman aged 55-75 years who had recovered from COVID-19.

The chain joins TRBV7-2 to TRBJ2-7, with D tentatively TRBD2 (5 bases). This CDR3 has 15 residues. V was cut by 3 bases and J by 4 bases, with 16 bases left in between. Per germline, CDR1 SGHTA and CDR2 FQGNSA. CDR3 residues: CASSFTAGDQYEQYF. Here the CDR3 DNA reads TGTGCCAGCAGCTTTACTGCCGGGGATCAATACGAGCAGTACTTC.

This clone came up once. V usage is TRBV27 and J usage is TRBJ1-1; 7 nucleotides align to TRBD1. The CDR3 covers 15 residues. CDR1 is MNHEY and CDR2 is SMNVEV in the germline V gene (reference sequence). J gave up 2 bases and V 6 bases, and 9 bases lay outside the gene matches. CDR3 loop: CASSQPTGKNTEAFF. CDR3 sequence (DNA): TGTGCCAGCAGCCAACCGACAGGGAAAAACACTGAAGCTTTCTTT.

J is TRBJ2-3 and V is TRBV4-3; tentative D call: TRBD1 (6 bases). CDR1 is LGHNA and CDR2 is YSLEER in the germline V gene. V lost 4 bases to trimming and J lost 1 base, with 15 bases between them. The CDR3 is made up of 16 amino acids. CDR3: CASSRTPGQGTDTQYF. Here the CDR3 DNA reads TGCGCCAGCAGCCGTACTCCGGGACAAGGCACAGATACGCAGTATTTT.

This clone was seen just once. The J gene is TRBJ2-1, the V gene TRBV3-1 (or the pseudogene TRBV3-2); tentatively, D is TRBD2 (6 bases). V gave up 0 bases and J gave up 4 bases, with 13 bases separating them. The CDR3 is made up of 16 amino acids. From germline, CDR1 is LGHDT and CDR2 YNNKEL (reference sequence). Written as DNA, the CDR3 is TGTGCCAGCAGCCAAGACAGGACGGGGGAGTACAATGAGCAGTTCTTC. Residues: CASSQDRTGEYNEQFF.

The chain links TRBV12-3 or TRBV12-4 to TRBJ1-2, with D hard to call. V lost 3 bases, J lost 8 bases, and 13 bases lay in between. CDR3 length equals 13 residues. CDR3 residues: CASSFEGLRGYTF. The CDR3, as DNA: TGTGCCAGCAGTTTCGAGGGATTGCGCGGCTACACCTTC.

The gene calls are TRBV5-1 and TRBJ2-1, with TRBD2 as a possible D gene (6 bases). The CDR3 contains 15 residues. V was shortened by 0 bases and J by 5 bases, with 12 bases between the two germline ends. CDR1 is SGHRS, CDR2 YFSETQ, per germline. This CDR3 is CASSLAQRVHNEQFF. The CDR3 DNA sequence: TGCGCCAGCAGCTTGGCCCAGCGGGTCCACAATGAGCAGTTCTTC.

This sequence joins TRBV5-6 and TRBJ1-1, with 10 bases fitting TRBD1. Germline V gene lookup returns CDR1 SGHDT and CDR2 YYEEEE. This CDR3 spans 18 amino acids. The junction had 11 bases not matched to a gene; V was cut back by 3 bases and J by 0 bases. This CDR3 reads CASSSGTGADFLNTEAFF. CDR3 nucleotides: TGTGCCAGCAGCTCAGGGACAGGGGCCGATTTTCTGAACACTGAAGCTTTCTTT.

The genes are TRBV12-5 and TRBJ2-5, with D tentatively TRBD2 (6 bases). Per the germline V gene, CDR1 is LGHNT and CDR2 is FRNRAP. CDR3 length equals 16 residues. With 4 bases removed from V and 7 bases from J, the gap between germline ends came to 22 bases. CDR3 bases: TGTGCTAGTGGTTGGGCGGAGCTGATCGGGGGTGGGACCCAGTACTTC. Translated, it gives CASGWAELIGGGTQYF.

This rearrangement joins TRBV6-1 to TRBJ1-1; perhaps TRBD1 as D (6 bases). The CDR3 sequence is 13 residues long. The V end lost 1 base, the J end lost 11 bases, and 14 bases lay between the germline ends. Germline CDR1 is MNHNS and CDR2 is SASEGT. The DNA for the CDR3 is TGTGCCAGCAGTGAAGACCAGGGGTTGGTGGCTTTCTTT. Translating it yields CASSEDQGLVAFF.

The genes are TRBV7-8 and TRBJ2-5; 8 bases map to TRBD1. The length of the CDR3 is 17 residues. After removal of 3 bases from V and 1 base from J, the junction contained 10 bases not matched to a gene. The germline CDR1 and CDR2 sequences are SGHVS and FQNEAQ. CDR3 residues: CASSLTGQGRLQETQYF. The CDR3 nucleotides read TGTGCCAGCAGCTTGACTGGACAGGGCCGTCTCCAAGAGACCCAGTACTTC.

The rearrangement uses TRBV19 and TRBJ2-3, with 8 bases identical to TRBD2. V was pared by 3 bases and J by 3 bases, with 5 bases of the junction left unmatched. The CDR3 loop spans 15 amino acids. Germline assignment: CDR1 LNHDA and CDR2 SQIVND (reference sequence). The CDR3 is CASSIRAGGTDTQYF. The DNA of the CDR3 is TGTGCCAGTAGTATTCGGGCGGGGGGAACAGATACGCAGTATTTT.

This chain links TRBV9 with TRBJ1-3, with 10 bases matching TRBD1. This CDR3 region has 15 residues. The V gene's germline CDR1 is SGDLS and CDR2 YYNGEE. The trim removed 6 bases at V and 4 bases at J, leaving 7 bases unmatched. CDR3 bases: TGTGCCAGCACCGAGGGACAGGGGACCGGAAACACCATATATTTT. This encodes CASTEGQGTGNTIYF.

The CDR3: CASSEWGVGDGYEQYF. For the CDR3, the DNA is TGTGCCAGCAGTGAATGGGGGGTTGGGGACGGCTACGAGCAGTACTTC. The chain joins TRBV2 to TRBJ2-7; TRBD2 is a possible D gene (6 bases). The CDR3 runs to 16 residues. Germline V CDR1 and CDR2: SNHLY, FYNNEI. V lost 2 bases to trimming and J lost 3 bases, with 17 bases between them.